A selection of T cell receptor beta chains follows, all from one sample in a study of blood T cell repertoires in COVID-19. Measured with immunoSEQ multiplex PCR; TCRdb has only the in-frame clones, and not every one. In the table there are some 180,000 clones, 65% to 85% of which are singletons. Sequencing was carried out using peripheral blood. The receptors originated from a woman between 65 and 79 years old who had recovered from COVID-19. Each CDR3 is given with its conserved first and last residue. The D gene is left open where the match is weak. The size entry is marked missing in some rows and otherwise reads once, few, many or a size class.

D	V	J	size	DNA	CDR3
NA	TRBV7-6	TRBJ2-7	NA	TGTGCCAGCAGCTTAGGTCCTCGCTACGAGCAGTACTTC	CASSLGPRYEQYF
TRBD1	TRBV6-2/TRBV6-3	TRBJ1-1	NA	TGTGCCAGCAGTGGAACGGGACAGAGGCCCACTGAAGCTTTCTTT	CASSGTGQRPTEAFF
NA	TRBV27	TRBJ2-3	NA	TGTGCCAGCAGTTTAATCCCCGCAGATACGCAGTATTTT	CASSLIPADTQYF
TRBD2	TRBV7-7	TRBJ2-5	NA	TGTGCTAGCAGCCCTGGACTAGCGTGGGAGACCCAGTACTTC	CASSPGLAWETQYF
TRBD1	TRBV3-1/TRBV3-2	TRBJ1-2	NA	TGTGCCAGCAGCCAAGCCGACAGGGACTATGGCTACACCTTC	CASSQADRDYGYTF
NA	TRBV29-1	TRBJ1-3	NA	TGCAGCGTTGGGAGGGGAAACACCATATATTTT	CSVGRGNTIYF
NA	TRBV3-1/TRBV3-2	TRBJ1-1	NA	TGTGCCAGCAGCCCAGGGGAGAGATACACTGAAGCTTTCTTT	CASSPGERYTEAFF
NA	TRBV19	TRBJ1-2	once	TGTGCCAGTAGTATTGTAACAGGGCTCTATGGCTACACCTTC	CASSIVTGLYGYTF
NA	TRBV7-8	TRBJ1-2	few	TGTGCCAGCAGCTTAAGACAGAGTACTAACTATGGCTACACCTTC	CASSLRQSTNYGYTF
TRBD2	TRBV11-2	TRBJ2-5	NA	TGTGCCAGCAGCAAAGAGCGGGGGGGCCTGCCCCGCCAGTACTTC	CASSKERGGLPRQYF
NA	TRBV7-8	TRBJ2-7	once	TGTGCCAGCAGCGCCCCCGTGGTAGCCACCTACGAGCAGTACTTC	CASSAPVVATYEQYF
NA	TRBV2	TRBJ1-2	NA	TGTGCCAGCACCGTACGGGGGACTAACTATGGCTACACCTTC	CASTVRGTNYGYTF
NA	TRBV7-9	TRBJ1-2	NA	TGTGCCAGCAGTCGGGGCGGTGGGGGCGGAGGCTACACCTTC	CASSRGGGGGGYTF
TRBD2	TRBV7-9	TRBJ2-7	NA	TGTGCCAGCAGCTTAGCGGGCGGGGGTGCTAGGTACGAGCAGTACTTC	CASSLAGGGARYEQYF